This section outlines one TCR beta chain sequence together with its context. This record comes from a study of T-cell memory formation after mild COVID-19. TCRdb used MiXCR to reprocess the 5' RACE reads, holding one entry per CDR3 protein. The data show roughly 35,000 distinct CDR3 sequences, over 20% seen once. The origin of this receptor is an adult who had mild COVID-19 (a few samples of this study predate the infection). Cell type and time point are not known. The sequenced material came from PBMCs or a T cell subset sorted from them (not recorded which).

The CDR3 region is CASSLWGGPIEAFF. Written as DNA, the CDR3 is TGTGCCAGCAGCTTGTGGGGCGGGCCCATAGAAGCTTTCTTT. The chain carries TRBV5-6 and TRBJ1-1; tentative D call: TRBD1 (5 bases). In germline, CDR1 is SGHDT, CDR2 YYEEEE. The CDR3 sequence is 14 residues long. Trimming took 1 base from V and 8 from J, leaving 15 bases between them.